This T cell receptor beta chain came from a study of PD-1 blockade in classical Hodgkin lymphoma. Sample time point: newly diagnosed, previously untreated cHL patient sample. What served as comparison were PBMCs in newly diagnosed, untreated classical Hodgkin lymphoma. Note on this clone: Antigen: not known.

Clones were sequenced by immunoSEQ multiplex PCR, and TCRdb holds only the in-frame ones, with some missing. In the table there are approximately 47,000 clones, approximately 90% of which are singletons. Study-wide results and limits: Newly diagnosed patients had baseline TCR diversity that was reportedly lower than that of healthy donors. What caused the repertoire differences, perhaps disease activity or prior therapy, remains undefined.

V lost 5 bases and J lost 6, with 19 bases in between. Germline CDR1 KGHSH, CDR2 LQKENI. The CDR3 runs 15 residues. Sequencing was performed on peripheral blood mononuclear cells (PBMCs). The genes are TRBV18 and TRBJ1-1; D perhaps matches TRBD1 (6 bases). The receptor's source is a human donor with classical Hodgkin lymphoma. CDR3 amino acids: CASSRGGEILAEAFF. CDR3 in DNA: TGTGCCAGCTCAAGAGGGGGAGAAATATTAGCTGAAGCTTTCTTT.